The clone carrying this TCR beta chain was recorded at least ten times. The data are from a study of T cells in Graves' hyperthyroidism and ophthalmopathy. Amplified TCR beta CDR3 regions came from RNA transcripts. During a first-round RT-PCR of the TCR CDR3, the HTBI primer set was used. In TCRdb, the multiplex PCR reads were re-called with MiXCR into one record per CDR3 protein. Of under 400,000 distinct CDR3 sequences listed, roughly 23% are singletons. Lactation, pregnancy, other autoimmune disease or uncontrolled infection excluded patients. Diagnosis rested on symptoms, serum thyroxine and TRAb, thyroid ultrasound, and orbital computed tomography. Germline-derived CDR1 and CDR2 are SGHDT and YYEEEE. The CDR3 spans 16 residues. The junction had 13 bases not matched to a gene; V was cut back by 5 bases and J by 7 bases.

The sample was blood. The source of this sequence is a woman in her fifties or sixties with Graves' hyperthyroidism. This chain uses TRBV5-6 with TRBJ2-1; 9 nucleotides agree with TRBD1. CDR3 sequence (DNA): TGTGCCAGCAGTTTATTACCGGGACAGGGTTGGAATGAGCAGTTCTTC. This encodes CASSLLPGQGWNEQFF.